This TCR beta chain was captured in a study of identical twins. TCRdb reprocessed the 5' RACE reads with MiXCR, giving one entry per CDR3 protein. The data contain approximately 700,000 distinct CDR3 sequences, 15% to 20% of them singletons. Trimming shortened V by 5 bases and J by 1 base, and 11 bases separated the two germline ends. The CDR3 is 14 residues long. These data were likewise used in another study, on T cells expressing NK-cell markers.

The receptor comes from a woman in her late teens or twenties in good health. Sequencing input: PBMCs. The chain is built from TRBV12-3 or TRBV12-4 and TRBJ1-1; tentatively, D is TRBD1 (6 bases). In nucleotides, the CDR3 is TGTGCCAGCAGTAAAACACAGGGGAACACTGAAGCTTTCTTT. Translated, it gives CASSKTQGNTEAFF.